Shown below are 16 T cell receptor beta chains from a single sample sequenced in a study of T cells after yellow fever vaccination. TCRdb used MiXCR to reprocess the 5' RACE reads, holding one entry per CDR3 protein. The repertoire holds more than 95,000 distinct CDR3 sequences, with approximately 8.4% as singletons. The sequences come from CD8+ T cells sorted from PBMCs, collected on the day of the yellow fever booster vaccination. Every receptor here comes from a man aged 18 to 35 who received the YFV17D yellow fever vaccine.

This clonotype was seen only a few times. The rearrangement uses TRBV6-5 and TRBJ2-7; 13 bases align to TRBD2. After removal of 6 bases from V and 1 base from J, the junction contained 6 bases not matched to a gene. Per the germline V gene, CDR1 is MNHEY and CDR2 is SVGAGI. The CDR3 has 16 amino acids. CDR3 DNA: TGTGCCAGCAGCCCGACTAGCGGGGGGTCGTCCTACGAGCAGTACGTC. Protein: CASSPTSGGSSYEQYV.

This clonotype was counted only a few times. The chain carries TRBV3-1 and TRBJ1-4, with 7 bases that match TRBD1. The CDR3 length is 17 residues. V was clipped by 3 bases and J by 3 bases; unmatched bases: 10. From germline, CDR1 is LGHDT and CDR2 YNNKEL (reference sequence). The CDR3 reads CASSQRTRGQSNEKLFF. Here the CDR3 DNA reads TGTGCCAGCAGCCAGCGGACTAGGGGACAGTCTAATGAAAAACTGTTTTTT.

The rearrangement uses TRBV2 and TRBJ1-2; D call uncertain. This CDR3 has 13 residues. From germline, CDR1 is SNHLY and CDR2 FYNNEI. V dropped 6 bases and J dropped 1 base, with 9 bases sitting between them. The CDR3 is CASRDGFNYGYTF. The CDR3 DNA reads TGTGCCAGCAGGGACGGCTTTAACTATGGCTACACCTTC.

V gene TRBV4-1 combines with J gene TRBJ2-1, with 9 nucleotides matching TRBD1. Germline V CDR1 and CDR2: MGHRA, YSYEKL. This CDR3 has 15 amino acids. V trimming: 5 bases; J trimming: 7 bases; junction bases outside the gene matches: 9. The CDR3, as DNA: TGCGCCAGCAGCGTGGGACAGGGAACGGATAATGAGCAGTTCTTC. Protein sequence: CASSVGQGTDNEQFF.

This rearrangement joins TRBV15 to TRBJ2-1; D is undetermined. The CDR3 covers 15 residues. Looked up from germline, CDR1 is LNHNV and CDR2 is YYDKDF (reference sequence). V lost 3 bases to trimming and J lost 0 bases, with 9 bases between them. In DNA form, the CDR3 reads TGTGCCACCAGCAGGGGTCTTAGCTCCTACAATGAGCAGTTCTTC. Protein: CATSRGLSSYNEQFF.

This clonotype has just a few counts. The chain uses TRBV18 and TRBJ1-6; no definite D call. The CDR3 is 15 residues long. The ends were cut back, 4 bases at V and 7 bases at J, with 14 bases in the middle. Germline V gene sequence: CDR1 KGHSH, CDR2 LQKENI. The DNA for the CDR3 is TGTGCCAGCTCACGGAAGGCGGAGCAAAATTCACCCCTCCACTTT. Its translation is CASSRKAEQNSPLHF.

This clonotype occurred a few times. This chain links TRBV19 with TRBJ1-4, with TRBD1 as a possible D gene (6 bases). The CDR3 runs 14 residues. The germline V gene has CDR1 LNHDA and CDR2 SQIVND (reference sequence). Trimming shortened V by 5 bases and J by 8 bases, and 15 bases separated the two germline ends. The CDR3 reads CASSPAGGDEKLFF. The CDR3 DNA is TGTGCCAGTAGTCCGGCGGGGGGCGACGAAAAACTGTTTTTT.

The V call is TRBV19, the J call TRBJ2-1, with TRBD2 matching over 13 bases. This CDR3 has 18 residues. V shed 9 bases and J 0 bases; nucleotides not matched to a gene: 11. Germline V CDR1 and CDR2: LNHDA, SQIVND (reference sequence). As DNA, the CDR3 is TGTGCCAGCACCGAGGGGACTAGCGGGGCCATCTCCTACAATGAGCAGTTCTTC. It translates to CASTEGTSGAISYNEQFF.

In this sample, this clonotype turned up a few times. The rearrangement joins TRBV5-1 to TRBJ2-1; 10 nucleotides align to TRBD2. CDR3 size: 17 residues. The ends lost 1 base at V and 4 bases at J; junction bases unmatched: 8. The germline CDR1 and CDR2 sequences are SGHRS and YFSETQ. The CDR3 here is CASSLWASGGLYNEQFF. As DNA, the CDR3 is TGCGCCAGCAGCTTGTGGGCTAGCGGGGGACTTTACAATGAGCAGTTCTTC.

This clonotype came up a few times. The chain links TRBV30 to TRBJ2-2; D might be TRBD1 (6 bases). Trimming cost V 5 bases and J 6 bases, with 13 bases left between them. Germline V gene lookup returns CDR1 GTSNPN and CDR2 SVGIG (reference sequence). The CDR3 length is 13 residues. This chain's CDR3 is CAWLTGVPGELFF. CDR3 DNA: TGTGCCTGGCTGACAGGCGTGCCCGGGGAGCTGTTTTTT.

The sample holds a few counts of this clonotype. The chain recombines TRBV5-5 with TRBJ2-3; 7 nucleotides match TRBD2. CDR3 length: 16 amino acids. The V and J ends lost 1 base and 5 bases, in that order; junction bases with no gene match: 10. Germline loops: CDR1 SGHKS, CDR2 YYEKEE (reference sequence). This chain's CDR3 is CASSLYWRLAQDTQYF. CDR3 nucleotides: TGTGCCAGCAGCTTGTATTGGCGACTAGCCCAAGATACGCAGTATTTT.

A few counts support this clonotype. The V gene is TRBV7-6, the J gene TRBJ2-1; D remains ambiguous. The germline V and J ends were trimmed by 1 base and 6 bases, with 13 bases remaining between them. The germline V gene has CDR1 SGHVS and CDR2 FNYEAQ. The CDR3 is 15 amino acids. The CDR3 nucleotides read TGTGCCAGCAGCTTAGACCAAACACAGTCCAATGAGCAGTTCTTC. It specifies CASSLDQTQSNEQFF.

This clonotype was detected many times. V gene TRBV7-9 combines with J gene TRBJ1-3; no clear D gene. Per germline, CDR1 SEHNR and CDR2 FQNEAQ (reference sequence). The CDR3 is made up of 16 amino acids. Trimming took off 4 bases at V and 4 bases at J, with 17 bases between the two ends. CDR3 residues: CASSSSTEAVGNTIYF. The CDR3 region has the DNA TGTGCCAGCAGCTCCAGTACGGAAGCTGTAGGAAACACCATATATTTT.

V is TRBV6-2 or TRBV6-3 and J is TRBJ2-7, with a tentative D call TRBD2 (6 bases). The germline V gene encodes CDR1 MNHEY and CDR2 SVGEGT. Trimming shortened V by 5 bases and J by 5 bases, and 16 bases separated the two germline ends. This CDR3 region has 14 residues. The DNA of the CDR3 is TGTGCCAGCAGTCTCCGACTAGGAGAAAACGAGCAGTACGTC. This sequence encodes CASSLRLGENEQYV.

This clonotype was recorded many times. This sequence joins TRBV5-1 and TRBJ2-1; TRBD1 aligns across 8 bases. This CDR3 has 15 residues. J lost 1 base, V lost 0 bases, and 0 bases had no gene match. CDR1 is SGHRS and CDR2 is YFSETQ in the germline V gene. Written as DNA, the CDR3 is TGCGCCAGCAGCTTGGACAGGGGGTCCTACAATGAGCAGTTCTTC. It yields the protein CASSLDRGSYNEQFF.

This chain connects TRBV7-9 to TRBJ2-3; D remains unclear. The V end was cut by 3 bases, the J end by 6 bases, with 1 base between. The CDR3 extends over 10 amino acids. CDR1 SEHNR and CDR2 FQNEAQ come from the germline V gene (reference sequence). CDR3 coding DNA: TGTGCCAGCAGCTTGGATACGCAGTATTTT. Its translation: CASSLDTQYF.